This TCR beta chain derives from a study of cytomegalovirus exposure and HLA in healthy donors. The PCR contained 60 Vbeta and 13 Jbeta primers. Data came from immunoSEQ multiplex PCR; TCRdb stores just in-frame clones and leaves some out. Of some 130,000 clones in the sample, around 73% were seen once. Whole-study findings and limits: Previously analyzed data showed that most TCR beta V segments were productive at a frequency of about 90% or about 30%.

In its sample, this clone was seen a few times. Its antigen remains unidentified. Germline CDR1 MNHEY, CDR2 SMNVEV (reference sequence). This CDR3 contains 16 residues. V gave up 2 bases and J gave up 0 bases; unmatched junction bases: 4. Sequencing was performed on PBMCs. This clonotype was obtained from a middle-aged man in good health and CMV-seronegative. V is TRBV27 and J is TRBJ2-1; 7 bases align to TRBD2. The CDR3 sequence: CASSLRSSGSYNEQFF. Here the CDR3 DNA reads TGTGCCAGCAGTTTACGTTCTAGCGGCTCCTACAATGAGCAGTTCTTC.